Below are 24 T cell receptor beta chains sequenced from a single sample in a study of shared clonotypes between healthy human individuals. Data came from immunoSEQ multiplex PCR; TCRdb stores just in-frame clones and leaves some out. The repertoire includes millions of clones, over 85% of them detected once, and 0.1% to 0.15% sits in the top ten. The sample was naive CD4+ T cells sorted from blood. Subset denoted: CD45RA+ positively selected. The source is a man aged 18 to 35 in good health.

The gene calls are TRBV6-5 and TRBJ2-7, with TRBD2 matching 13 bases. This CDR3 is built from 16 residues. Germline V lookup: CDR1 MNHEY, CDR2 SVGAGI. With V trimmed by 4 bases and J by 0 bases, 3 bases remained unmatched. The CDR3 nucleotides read TGTGCCAGCAGTTCACTAGCGGGGGGGAGCTCCTACGAGCAGTACTTC. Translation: CASSSLAGGSSYEQYF.

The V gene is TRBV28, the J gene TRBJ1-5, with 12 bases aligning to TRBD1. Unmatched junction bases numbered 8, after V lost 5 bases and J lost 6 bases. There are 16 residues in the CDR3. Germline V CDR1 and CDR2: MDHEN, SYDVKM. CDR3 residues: CASSGSGQGAGQPQHF. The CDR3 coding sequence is TGTGCCAGCAGTGGCTCGGGACAGGGGGCCGGTCAGCCCCAGCATTTT. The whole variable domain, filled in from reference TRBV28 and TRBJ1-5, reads DVKVTQSSRYLVKRTGEKVFLECVQDMDHENMFWYRQDPGLGLRLIYFSYDVKMKEKGDIPEGYSVSREKKERFSLILESASTNQTSMYLCASSGSGQGAGQPQHFGDGTRLSIL.

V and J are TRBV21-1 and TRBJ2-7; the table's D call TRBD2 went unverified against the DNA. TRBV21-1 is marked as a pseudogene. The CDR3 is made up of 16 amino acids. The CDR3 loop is CASRRPGLAVGYEQYF. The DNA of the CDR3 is TGTGCCAGCAGACGTCCTGGACTAGCAGTAGGCTACGAGCAGTACTTC.

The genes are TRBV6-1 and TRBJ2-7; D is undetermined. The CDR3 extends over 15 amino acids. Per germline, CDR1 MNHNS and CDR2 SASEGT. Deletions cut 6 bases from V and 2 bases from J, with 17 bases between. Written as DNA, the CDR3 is TGTGCCAGCAGATCCCTATATGCATCACCCTACGAGCAGTACTTC. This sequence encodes CASRSLYASPYEQYF.

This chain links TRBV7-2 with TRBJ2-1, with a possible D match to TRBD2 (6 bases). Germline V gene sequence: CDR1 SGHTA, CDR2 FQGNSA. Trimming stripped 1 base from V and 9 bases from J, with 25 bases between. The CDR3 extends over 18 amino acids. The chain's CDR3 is CASSLVASYGRLGREQFF. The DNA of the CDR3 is TGTGCCAGCAGCTTAGTTGCGAGCTACGGGAGATTGGGACGTGAGCAGTTCTTC.

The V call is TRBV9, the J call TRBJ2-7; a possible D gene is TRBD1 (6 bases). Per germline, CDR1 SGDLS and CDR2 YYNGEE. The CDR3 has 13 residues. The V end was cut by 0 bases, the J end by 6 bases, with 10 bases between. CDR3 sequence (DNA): TGTGCCAGCAGCGTAGACACAGGGACCGAGCAGTACTTC. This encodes CASSVDTGTEQYF.

The CDR3 DNA is TGTGCCTGCGGACAGGGGGTTATCTACGAGCAGTACTTC. It translates to CACGQGVIYEQYF. V is TRBV30 and J is TRBJ2-7, with 10 bases fitting TRBD1. The germline V gene encodes CDR1 GTSNPN and CDR2 SVGIG (reference sequence). With V trimmed by 6 bases and J by 3 bases, 5 bases remained unmatched. This CDR3 has 13 amino acids.

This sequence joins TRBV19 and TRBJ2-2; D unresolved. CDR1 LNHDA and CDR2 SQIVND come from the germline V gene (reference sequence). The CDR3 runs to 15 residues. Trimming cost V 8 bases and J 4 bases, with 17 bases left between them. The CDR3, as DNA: TGTGCCAGTTGCGTGAGTGGCCTTGGCACCGGGGAGCTGTTTTTT. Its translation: CASCVSGLGTGELFF.

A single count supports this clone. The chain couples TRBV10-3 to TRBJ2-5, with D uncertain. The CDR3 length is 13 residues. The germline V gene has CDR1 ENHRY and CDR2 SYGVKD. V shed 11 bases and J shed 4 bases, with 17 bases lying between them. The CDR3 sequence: CAVSRSETETQYF. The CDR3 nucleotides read TGTGCCGTCTCCAGGTCCGAGACAGAGACCCAGTACTTC.

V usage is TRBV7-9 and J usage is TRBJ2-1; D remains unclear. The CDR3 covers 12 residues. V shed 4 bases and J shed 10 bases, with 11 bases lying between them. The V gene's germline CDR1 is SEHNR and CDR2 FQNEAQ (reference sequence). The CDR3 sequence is CASSSGLGEQFF. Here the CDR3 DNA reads TGTGCCAGCAGCTCGGGCCTGGGAGAGCAGTTCTTC. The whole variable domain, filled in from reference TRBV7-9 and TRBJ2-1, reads DTGVSQNPRHKITKRGQNVTFRCDPISEHNRLYWYRQTLGQGPEFLTYFQNEAQLEKSRLLSDRFSAERPKGSFSTLEIQRTEQGDSAMYLCASSSGLGEQFFGPGTRLTVL.

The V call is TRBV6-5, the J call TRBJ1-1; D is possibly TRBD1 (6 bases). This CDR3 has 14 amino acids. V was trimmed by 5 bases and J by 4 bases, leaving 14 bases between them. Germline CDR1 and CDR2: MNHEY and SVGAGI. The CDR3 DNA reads TGTGCCAGCAGTCGCGCAGGGGTTGGCACTGAAGCTTTCTTT. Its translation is CASSRAGVGTEAFF.

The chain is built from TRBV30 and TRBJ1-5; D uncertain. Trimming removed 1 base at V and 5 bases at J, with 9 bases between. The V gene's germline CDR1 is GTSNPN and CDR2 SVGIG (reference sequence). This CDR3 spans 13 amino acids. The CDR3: CAWSGQNYQPQHF. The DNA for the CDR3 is TGTGCCTGGAGTGGGCAAAATTATCAGCCCCAGCATTTT.

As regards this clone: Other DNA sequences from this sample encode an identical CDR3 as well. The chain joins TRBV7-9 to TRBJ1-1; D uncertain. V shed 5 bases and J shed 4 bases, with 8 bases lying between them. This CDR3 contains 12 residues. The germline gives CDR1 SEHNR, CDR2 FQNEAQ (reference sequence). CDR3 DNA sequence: TGTGCCAGCAGCAGCCGGGGCACTGAAGCTTTCTTT. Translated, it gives CASSSRGTEAFF.

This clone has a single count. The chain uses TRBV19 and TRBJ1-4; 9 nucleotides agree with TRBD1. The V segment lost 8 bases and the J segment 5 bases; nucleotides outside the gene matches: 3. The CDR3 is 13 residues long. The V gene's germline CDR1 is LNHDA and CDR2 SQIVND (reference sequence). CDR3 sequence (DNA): TGTGCCAGTTTGGACAGGGGAAATGAAAAACTGTTTTTT. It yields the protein CASLDRGNEKLFF.

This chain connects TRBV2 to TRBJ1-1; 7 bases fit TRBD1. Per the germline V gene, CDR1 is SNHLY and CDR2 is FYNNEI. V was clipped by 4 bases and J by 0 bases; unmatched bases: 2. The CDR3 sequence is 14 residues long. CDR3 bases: TGTGCCAGCAGTGGCAGGGGGATGAACACTGAAGCTTTCTTT. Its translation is CASSGRGMNTEAFF.

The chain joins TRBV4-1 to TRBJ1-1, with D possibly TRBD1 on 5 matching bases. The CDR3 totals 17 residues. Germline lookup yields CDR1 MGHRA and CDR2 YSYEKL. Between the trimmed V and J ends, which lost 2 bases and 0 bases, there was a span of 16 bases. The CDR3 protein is CASSQSFGRGLNTEAFF. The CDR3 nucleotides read TGCGCCAGCAGCCAATCCTTCGGTCGGGGCTTGAACACTGAAGCTTTCTTT.

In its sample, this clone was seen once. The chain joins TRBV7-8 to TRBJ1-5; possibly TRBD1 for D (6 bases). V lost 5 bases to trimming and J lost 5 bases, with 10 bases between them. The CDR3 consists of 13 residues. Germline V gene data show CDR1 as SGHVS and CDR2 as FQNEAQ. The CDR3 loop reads CASSRTVDQPQHF. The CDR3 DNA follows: TGTGCCAGCAGCCGGACAGTGGATCAGCCCCAGCATTTT.

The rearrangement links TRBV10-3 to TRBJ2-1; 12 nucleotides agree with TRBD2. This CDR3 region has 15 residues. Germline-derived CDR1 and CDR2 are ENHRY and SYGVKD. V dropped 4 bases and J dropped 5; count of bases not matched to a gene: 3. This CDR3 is CAISGRTSGNNEQFF. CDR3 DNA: TGTGCCATCAGTGGGAGGACTAGCGGGAACAATGAGCAGTTCTTC.

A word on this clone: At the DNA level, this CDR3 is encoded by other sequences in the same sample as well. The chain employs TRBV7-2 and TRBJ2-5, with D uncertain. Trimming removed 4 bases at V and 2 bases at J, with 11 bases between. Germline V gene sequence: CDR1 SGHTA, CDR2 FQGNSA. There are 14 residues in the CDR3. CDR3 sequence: CASSSSGLQETQYF. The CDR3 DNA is TGTGCCAGCAGCTCCTCAGGTTTACAAGAGACCCAGTACTTC.

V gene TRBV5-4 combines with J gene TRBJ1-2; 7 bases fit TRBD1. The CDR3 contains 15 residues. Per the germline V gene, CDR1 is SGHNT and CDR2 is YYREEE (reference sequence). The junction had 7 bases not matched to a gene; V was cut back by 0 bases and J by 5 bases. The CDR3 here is CASSLARQGGYGYTF. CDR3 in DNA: TGTGCCAGCAGCTTGGCCAGACAGGGAGGGTATGGCTACACCTTC.

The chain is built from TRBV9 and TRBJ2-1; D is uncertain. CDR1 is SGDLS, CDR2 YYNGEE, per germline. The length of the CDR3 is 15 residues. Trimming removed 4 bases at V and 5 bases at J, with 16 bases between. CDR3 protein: CASSPLSPENNEQFF. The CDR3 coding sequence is TGTGCCAGCAGCCCCCTCTCCCCAGAGAACAATGAGCAGTTCTTC.

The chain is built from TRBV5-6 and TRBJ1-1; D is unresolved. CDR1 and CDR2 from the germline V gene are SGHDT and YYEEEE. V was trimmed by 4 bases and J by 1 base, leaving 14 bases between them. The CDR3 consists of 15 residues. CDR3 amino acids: CASSRLGVTNTEAFF. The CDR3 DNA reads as TGTGCCAGCAGCCGGCTGGGCGTTACGAACACTGAAGCTTTCTTT.

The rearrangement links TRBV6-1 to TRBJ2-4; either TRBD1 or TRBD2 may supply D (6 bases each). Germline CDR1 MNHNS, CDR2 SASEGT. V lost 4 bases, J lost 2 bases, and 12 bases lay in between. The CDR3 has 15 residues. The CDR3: CASSVRGEPKNIQYF. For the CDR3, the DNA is TGTGCCAGCAGTGTTAGGGGGGAACCCAAAAACATTCAGTACTTC.

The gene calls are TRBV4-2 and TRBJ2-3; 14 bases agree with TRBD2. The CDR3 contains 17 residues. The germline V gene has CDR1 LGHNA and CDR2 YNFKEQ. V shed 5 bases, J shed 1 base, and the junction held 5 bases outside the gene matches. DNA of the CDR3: TGTGCCAGCAGCGTCCAGGGACTAGCGGGAGGCACAGATACGCAGTATTTT. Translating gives CASSVQGLAGGTDTQYF.